This T cell receptor (beta chain) comes out of a study of blood T cell repertoires in COVID-19. CDR1 and CDR2 from the germline V gene are MNHEY and SVGAGI. CDR3 length equals 14 residues. V gave up 5 bases and J gave up 4 bases, with 14 bases separating them. TCRdb keeps only in-frame clones here, not all; method: immunoSEQ multiplex PCR. This sample has approximately 30,000 clones, with 90% to 95% found just once. The TCR comes from a human donor in a cohort sampled during active COVID-19. The rearrangement joins TRBV6-5 to TRBJ1-1, with a weak D call TRBD1 (5 bases). The sample consisted of peripheral blood. The CDR3 is CASSRYGGGTEAFF. The CDR3 DNA follows: TGTGCCAGCAGTCGGTACGGCGGGGGCACTGAAGCTTTCTTT.